These 8 T cell receptor beta chains were all obtained from the same sample, sequenced in a study of identical twins. TCRdb passed the 5' RACE reads through MiXCR, listing each CDR3 protein once. This sample carries roughly 720,000 distinct CDR3 sequences, around a sixth of them seen once, and the ten largest clones take under 15%. This same sample was also taken into another study, of T cells expressing NK-cell markers.

What was sequenced was PBMCs. Receptors were obtained from a woman in her late teens or twenties in good health.

This clonotype came up a few times. The chain couples TRBV12-3 or TRBV12-4 to TRBJ1-5; D gene ambiguous. Between the trimmed V and J ends, which lost 3 bases and 0 bases, there was a span of 15 bases. The CDR3 sequence is 17 residues long. DNA for the CDR3: TGTGCCAGCAGTTTTAGGGCCGAACCCGGTAGCAATCAGCCCCAGCATTTT. Translation gives CASSFRAEPGSNQPQHF.

This clonotype was recorded only once. The CDR3 sequence is CASSYSKRSNTGELFF. Written as DNA, the CDR3 is TGTGCCAGCAGTTACTCGAAGAGATCGAACACCGGGGAGCTGTTTTTT. The chain links TRBV6-2 or TRBV6-3 to TRBJ2-2; no firm D call. Deletions cut 0 bases from V and 0 bases from J, with 8 bases between. Germline assignment: CDR1 MNHEY and CDR2 SVGEGT. The CDR3 runs to 16 residues.

This clonotype was recorded many times. The DNA of the CDR3 is TGTGCCAGCAGTTACTGGGACTTTAGCGGGGGTCCCTACGAGCAGTACTTC. Protein product: CASSYWDFSGGPYEQYF. V and J are TRBV6-5 and TRBJ2-7, with 9 bases that match TRBD2. This CDR3 contains 17 residues. CDR1 and CDR2 from the germline V gene are MNHEY and SVGAGI. Trimming took 1 base from V and 2 from J; bases not matched to a gene: 9.

Only a few counts were recorded for this clonotype. The CDR3 DNA follows: TGCGCCAGCAGCTTGGATTGGGGATCCCTCCACTTT. Translating gives CASSLDWGSLHF. This chain uses TRBV5-1 with TRBJ1-6; D uncertain. The CDR3 runs to 12 residues. The ends were cut back, 0 bases at V and 14 bases at J, with 9 bases in the middle. The germline V gene encodes CDR1 SGHRS and CDR2 YFSETQ.

This clonotype came up a few times. A much larger clone differs from this one at a single base, so this may be a read error. The chain employs TRBV5-1 and TRBJ2-3; tentatively, D is TRBD1 (5 bases). V shed 3 bases and J shed 2 bases, with 7 bases lying between them. Germline V gene lookup returns CDR1 SGHRS and CDR2 YFSETQ. The CDR3 length is 13 residues. This CDR3 reads CASSYGATDTQYF. CDR3 nucleotides: TGCGCCAGCAGCTATGGGGCCACAGATACGCAGTATTTT.

CDR3 amino acids: CASSFTESSYNEQFF. The CDR3 DNA follows: TGCGCCAGCAGCTTTACAGAGAGCTCCTACAATGAGCAGTTCTTC. The J gene is TRBJ2-1, the V gene TRBV5-1, with D uncertain. V shed 2 bases and J shed 0 bases, with 9 bases lying between them. Germline V gene data show CDR1 as SGHRS and CDR2 as YFSETQ. The CDR3 is 15 residues long.

The chain has TRBV6-1 and TRBJ2-2, with unresolved D. The CDR3 length is 15 residues. V was shortened by 6 bases and J by 5 bases, with 16 bases between the two germline ends. Germline CDR1 is MNHNS and CDR2 is SASEGT. The CDR3 nucleotides are TGTGCCAGCAGCCGCGCGGCGATGGGGACCGGGGAGCTGTTTTTT. Residues: CASSRAAMGTGELFF.

Only a few counts were recorded for this clonotype. This rearrangement joins TRBV12-3 or TRBV12-4 to TRBJ2-7; 10 bases align to TRBD1. The CDR3 loop spans 15 amino acids. Trimming at V came to 5 bases and at J to 4 bases, leaving 8 bases not matched to a gene. The CDR3 sequence: CASSRQGAAGYEQYF. CDR3 nucleotide sequence: TGTGCCAGCAGTCGACAGGGGGCCGCCGGATACGAGCAGTACTTC.